This T cell receptor beta chain is drawn from a study of blood T cell repertoires in COVID-19 (dated by TCRdb to the early 2020s). At the level of the whole study: Collaborator samples came from the United States, Italy and Spain and covered acute and convalescent phases of COVID-19. The material from the prospective study consisted of cDNA or gDNA derived from T cells, B-cell-depleted T cells, or PBMCs. The repertoires were released in a freely available public database meant as a resource for research on the immune response to SARS-CoV-2. Subjects who had been exposed to COVID-19, were actively infected with it, or had recovered from it provided the deeply sampled blood TCRbeta repertoires that made up the dataset. A de-identified subject ID, COVID-19 status, age in years and sex were almost always included in the sample metadata. Where HLA class I and class II types were available, the types were taken from metadata supplied by the sample provider, not from assay-based typing. Samples came from the ongoing ImmuneRACE study (first 160 participants) plus 1,254 subjects from 6 global collaborators.

Results the study describes overall, beyond this receptor: The quantity of clinical and demographic metadata differed by source and by participant and was supplied without curation.

Notes on this clone: This clone's antigen is unknown. No clone much larger than this one lies a single base away; base qualities are absent.

The CDR3 has 13 amino acids, counting the end cysteine and phenylalanine. The sequence is cut down to CDR3 DNA, 39 bases in frame from base 1. The germline V gene (reference sequence) specifies LGHDT as CDR1 and YNNKEL as CDR2. Trimming removed 8 bases from V and 7 bases from J; the gene matches leave 3 bases unexplained. Participants in the prospective study were aged about 18 to 95 years, lived in about two dozen United States geographic areas, and enrolled through a virtual design. Cohort assignment in the prospective study relied on participant-reported clinical history from a screening survey and a study questionnaire. For ImmuneRACE Cohort 3, a participant was defined as recovered based on two consecutive negative NP/OP PCR tests, clearance by a healthcare professional, or resolution of symptoms. In the prospective study, whole blood, serum and a nasopharyngeal or oropharyngeal swab were collected from each participant by mobile phlebotomists. Prospective study participants could optionally give additional blood draws and questionnaires over an approximately two-month period. Before DNA extraction, prospective study blood samples were shipped either frozen or at room temperature.

The immunoSEQ Assay, a bias-controlled multiplex PCR, was used to amplify TCRbeta CDR3 regions from genomic DNA. The paper's processing steps were these. The number of nucleated cells in each sample was estimated from the amplification of reference gene primers within the assay. Sequence reads were collapsed and filtered to measure the absolute abundance of every unique TCRbeta CDR3 rearrangement. For each sample, productive Simpson clonality was calculated as the square root of Simpson's diversity index over productive rearrangements. As stored in TCRdb, this immuneACCESS dataset retains in-frame rearrangements with V and J assigned. A fraction of the clones does not appear; measured against another copy, unresolved V genes explain less than half of the discrepancy, and the remainder lacks a known reason. V and J calls and clone size follow that table, whereas D and trimming were derived from the DNA. The sample profile shows 200,000 to 250,000 clones; 70% to 90% of them were found once. Of the sample, nearly 9.5% is held by the ten largest clones.

The source material was PBMCs or T cells enriched from blood (not recorded which). The chain is assembled from TRBV3-1 (or the pseudogene TRBV3-2) and TRBJ2-2, with 11 bases matching TRBD1. The source of this sequence is a man aged 35 to 55 who had recovered from COVID-19. The base sequence is TGTGCCAGCCGGGGGACAGGGGGCGGGGAGCTGTTTTTT. It is translated as CASRGTGGGELFF.